This T cell receptor (beta chain) comes out of a study of blood T cells in healthy people across ages. As regards this clonotype: Its antigen is undetermined.

Primers used in a second PCR of about 7 to 12 cycles were a sample-barcoded 5' primer and a J-beta primer mix. TCRdb called the 5' RACE reads again in MiXCR, with one record for every CDR3 protein. The sample includes roughly 550,000 distinct CDR3 sequences, 24% seen only once; the top ten take around 10%. Study conclusions and caveats: Higher diversity and more naive CD4+ cells were features of long-lived donors, compared to aged donors.

The CDR3 totals 15 residues. Looked up from germline, CDR1 is SGHDN and CDR2 is FVKESK. V dropped 1 base and J dropped 0 bases, with 10 bases sitting between them. These data were also reused for a study on T cells of mothers and their children. Per that paper: Added by the second PCR's M1S primer were sample barcodes and 2-4 random nucleotides.

The rearrangement links TRBV14 to TRBJ2-7; either TRBD1 or TRBD2 may supply D (5 bases each). Sequenced sample: blood. The TCR was taken from a boy younger than 18 in good health. Here the CDR3 reads CASSQGWDHSYEQYF. The CDR3 nucleotides are TGTGCCAGCAGCCAAGGATGGGACCACTCCTACGAGCAGTACTTC.